A single sample gave rise to the 9 T cell receptor beta chains below, sequenced in a study of beta chain features in type 1 diabetes. Every isolated RNA sample was fully reverse transcribed, so sequencing captured expressed TCRB transcripts. Profiled with immunoSEQ multiplex PCR; TCRdb holds only in-frame clones, not every one. The sample records roughly 50,000 clones, over 40% being singletons. Overall study findings and caveats: Shorter TCRB CDR3s, moderately but significantly so, were found in Type 1 diabetes patients in all four CD4+ subsets.

These TCRs' antigens remain unknown. Material: Tregs from blood. These receptors were taken from a man aged 25 to 40 with type 1 diabetes.

The chain recombines TRBV7-2 with TRBJ2-1; 11 nucleotides agree with TRBD2. After removal of 4 bases from V and 7 bases from J, the junction contained 12 bases not matched to a gene. Germline assignment: CDR1 SGHTA and CDR2 FQGNSA. The CDR3 has 17 amino acids. CDR3 coding DNA: TGTGCCAGCAGCTCCAGGATAGCGGGAGGGTTATGGAATGAGCAGTTCTTC. It translates to CASSSRIAGGLWNEQFF.

The rearrangement joins TRBV7-3 to TRBJ2-5; a weak D match, TRBD2 (8 bases). The germline V and J ends were trimmed by 5 bases and 4 bases, with 17 bases remaining between them. Germline V lookup: CDR1 SGHTA, CDR2 FQGTGA. The CDR3 is made up of 15 amino acids. The CDR3 nucleotides are TGTGCCAGCAGCCCAGGGACTAGGACAGGAGAGACCCAGTACTTC. Protein: CASSPGTRTGETQYF.

The chain couples TRBV14 to TRBJ2-7; perhaps TRBD2 as D (5 bases). The CDR3 has 14 amino acids. Germline V gene lookup returns CDR1 SGHDN and CDR2 FVKESK. With 5 bases removed from V and 0 bases from J, the gap between germline ends came to 11 bases. The CDR3 DNA reads TGTGCCAGCAGCGCTTTACGGGGCTCCTACGAGCAGTACTTC. Its translation: CASSALRGSYEQYF.

The sample holds a few counts of this clone. The chain joins TRBV28 to TRBJ2-1; TRBD2 matches at 8 bases. J was trimmed by 9 bases and V by 3 bases; bases with no gene match: 10. The germline CDR1 and CDR2 sequences are MDHEN and SYDVKM. The CDR3 is 15 residues long. CDR3 residues: CASSFSGGRRREQFF. Here the CDR3 DNA reads TGTGCCAGCAGTTTTAGCGGCGGGAGGCGGCGTGAGCAGTTCTTC.

The rearrangement links TRBV5-1 to TRBJ2-6; 9 bases align to TRBD1. This CDR3 spans 16 amino acids. Germline V gives CDR1 SGHRS, CDR2 YFSETQ. J lost 0 bases, V lost 7 bases, and 5 bases had no gene match. The CDR3 nucleotides read TGCGCCAGCGGGGACAGGGCTGGCTCTGGGGCCAACGTCCTGACTTTC. Translated, it gives CASGDRAGSGANVLTF.

The rearrangement uses TRBV4-2 and TRBJ2-2; 8 bases align to TRBD1. V shed 1 base and J 7 bases; nucleotides not matched to a gene: 5. Per germline, CDR1 LGHNA and CDR2 YNFKEQ. The CDR3 totals 15 residues. The CDR3 DNA reads as TGTGCCAGCAGCCAAGGGACAGGGAAGGTCGGGGAGCTGTTTTTT. It yields the protein CASSQGTGKVGELFF.

This clone has just a few counts. The gene calls are TRBV5-1 and TRBJ2-5; no definite D call. In germline, CDR1 is SGHRS, CDR2 YFSETQ. The CDR3 consists of 13 residues. Between the trimmed V and J ends, which lost 0 bases and 2 bases, there was a span of 5 bases. Here the CDR3 DNA reads TGCGCCAGCAGCTTGGACTGGCAAGAGACCCAGTACTTC. Its protein is CASSLDWQETQYF.

This clone appeared a few times. The gene calls are TRBV19 and TRBJ2-1, with 7 bases lining up with TRBD2. V lost 5 bases to trimming and J lost 3 bases; unmatched junction nucleotides: 10. The germline CDR1 and CDR2 sequences are LNHDA and SQIVND (reference sequence). The CDR3 is 16 amino acids. CDR3 sequence (DNA): TGTGCCAGTAGTCTCGGAGCGGGATTAAGCTACAATGAGCAGTTCTTC. Its protein is CASSLGAGLSYNEQFF.

This chain connects TRBV7-9 to TRBJ1-2; 11 positions match TRBD1. The CDR3 is 13 amino acids. Germline CDR1 SEHNR, CDR2 FQNEAQ (reference sequence). Trimming took 5 bases from V and 7 from J; bases not matched to a gene: 3. The DNA for the CDR3 is TGTGCCAGCAGCCTTGGACAGGGGGCTGGCTACACCTTC. Translation: CASSLGQGAGYTF.